Below, 9 T cell receptor beta chains from the same sample are listed, as sequenced in a study of OX40 agonist ivuxolimab in advanced cancers. Profiling relied on immunoSEQ multiplex PCR, and the TCRdb table lists in-frame clones only, not all of them. The sample holds fewer than 75,000 clones, 85% to 90% seen once. Sequenced material: CD4+ or CD8+ T cells sorted from blood, taken in a trial of the OX40 agonist ivuxolimab. Source of these receptors: an adult with an advanced solid tumor such as melanoma, head and neck, liver or kidney cancer.

A few counts support this clone. This chain uses TRBV20-1 with TRBJ1-1; D unclear. Per germline, CDR1 DFQATT and CDR2 SNEGSKA (reference sequence). V was shortened by 3 bases and J by 3 bases, with 5 bases between the two germline ends. This CDR3 is built from 11 residues. CDR3 amino acids: CSARWDTEAFF. CDR3 nucleotides: TGCAGTGCTAGGTGGGACACTGAAGCTTTCTTT.

This rearrangement joins TRBV29-1 to TRBJ2-3; D is unclear. Trimming stripped 4 bases from V and 6 bases from J, with 8 bases between. In germline, CDR1 is SQVTM, CDR2 ANQGSEA. The length of the CDR3 is 11 residues. Written as DNA, the CDR3 is TGCAGCGTTGGGGAATTGGATACGCAGTATTTT. Translating gives CSVGELDTQYF.

The V gene is TRBV20-1, the J gene TRBJ1-1; maybe TRBD1 (6 bases). Between the trimmed V and J ends, which lost 6 bases and 4 bases, there was a span of 9 bases. This CDR3 comprises 11 residues. The germline V gene has CDR1 DFQATT and CDR2 SNEGSKA (reference sequence). The CDR3 loop is CSATRGTEAFF. The CDR3 DNA follows: TGCAGTGCGACCAGGGGCACTGAAGCTTTCTTT.

The chain recombines TRBV7-2 with TRBJ2-7; 7 bases match TRBD2. Germline V lookup: CDR1 SGHTA, CDR2 FQGNSA. The CDR3 sequence is 14 residues long. V trimming: 1 base; J trimming: 3 bases; junction bases outside the gene matches: 3. The CDR3 sequence: CASSLEAGFYEQYF. CDR3 in DNA: TGTGCCAGCAGCTTAGAAGCGGGGTTCTACGAGCAGTACTTC.

The CDR3 spells CAWSVNRAGTQYF. The CDR3 coding sequence is TGTGCCTGGAGTGTAAACAGAGCAGGTACGCAGTATTTT. The V call is TRBV30, the J call TRBJ2-3; no clear D. The CDR3 is 13 amino acids. V was trimmed by 0 bases and J by 8 bases, leaving 12 bases between them. The germline V gene encodes CDR1 GTSNPN and CDR2 SVGIG (reference sequence).

The J gene is TRBJ1-6, the V gene TRBV15, with D hard to call. CDR1 and CDR2 (germline): LNHNV, YYDKDF (reference sequence). CDR3 length equals 12 residues. V lost 5 bases, J lost 10 bases, and 9 bases lay in between. The CDR3 nucleotides read TGTGCCACCAGCCGAGGAGAGTCACCCCTCCACTTT. Its translation is CATSRGESPLHF.

The chain couples TRBV27 to TRBJ2-2; tentative D call: TRBD1 (7 bases). Germline V gene data show CDR1 as MNHEY and CDR2 as SMNVEV (reference sequence). This CDR3 has 14 residues. Trimming cost V 1 base and J 6 bases, with 9 bases left between them. The CDR3: CASSLFRGAGELFF. CDR3 in DNA: TGTGCCAGCAGTTTATTCAGGGGGGCCGGGGAGCTGTTTTTT.

J is TRBJ1-1 and V is TRBV5-1; D gene ambiguous. Germline V CDR1 and CDR2: SGHRS, YFSETQ. The CDR3 totals 14 residues. V was clipped by 0 bases and J by 1 base, with 7 bases between them. The CDR3 region is CASSLGSGNTEAFF. The DNA of the CDR3 is TGCGCCAGCAGCTTGGGCAGCGGGAACACTGAAGCTTTCTTT.

The gene calls are TRBV19 and TRBJ1-1; D gene unclear. This CDR3 has 15 residues. V shed 9 bases and J shed 0 bases, with 17 bases lying between them. In germline, CDR1 is LNHDA, CDR2 SQIVND (reference sequence). CDR3 bases: TGTGCCAGCCGTGCGAGGACGGCCATGAACACTGAAGCTTTCTTT. Its translation: CASRARTAMNTEAFF. Based on the CDR3 plus reference TRBV19 and TRBJ1-1, the full variable domain is DGGITQSPKYLFRKEGQNVTLSCEQNLNHDAMYWYRQDPGQGLRLIYYSQIVNDFQKGDIAEGYSVSREKKESFPLTVTSAQKNPTAFYLCASRARTAMNTEAFFGQGTRLTVV.